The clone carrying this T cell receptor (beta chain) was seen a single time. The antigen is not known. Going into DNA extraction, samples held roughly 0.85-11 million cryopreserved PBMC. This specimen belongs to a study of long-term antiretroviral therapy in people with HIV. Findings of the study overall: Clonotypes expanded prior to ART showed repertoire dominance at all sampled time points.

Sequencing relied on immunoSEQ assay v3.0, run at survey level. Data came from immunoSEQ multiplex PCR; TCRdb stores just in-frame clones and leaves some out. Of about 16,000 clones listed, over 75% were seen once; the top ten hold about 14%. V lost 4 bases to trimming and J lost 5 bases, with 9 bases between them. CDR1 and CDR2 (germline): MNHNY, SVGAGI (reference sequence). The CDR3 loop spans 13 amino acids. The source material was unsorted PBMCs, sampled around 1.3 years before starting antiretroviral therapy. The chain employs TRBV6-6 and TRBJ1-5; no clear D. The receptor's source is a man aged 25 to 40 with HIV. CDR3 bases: TGTGCCAGCAGTTCCGGTTTTGATCAGCCCCAGCATTTT. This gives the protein CASSSGFDQPQHF.